The 4 T cell receptor beta chains in this list originate from one sample, sequenced in a study of CD8+ T cells in alopecia areata. RNA extraction was followed by reverse transcription into cDNA, which acted as the sequencing template. Sequencing used immunoSEQ multiplex PCR; TCRdb keeps in-frame clones, though not all of them. The table lists about 97,000 clones, approximately 42% of them singletons. The sample comprised CD4+ T cells sorted from blood. These TCRs come from a human donor with alopecia areata.

This chain connects TRBV7-9 to TRBJ2-1; D unresolved. The CDR3 is 12 amino acids. Trimming pared 4 bases from V and 9 bases from J, leaving 10 bases between. Looked up from germline, CDR1 is SEHNR and CDR2 is FQNEAQ (reference sequence). CDR3 DNA sequence: TGTGCCAGCAGCTCCCTGGCAGGTGAGCAGTTCTTC. It yields the protein CASSSLAGEQFF. The whole variable domain, filled in from reference TRBV7-9 and TRBJ2-1, reads DTGVSQNPRHKITKRGQNVTFRCDPISEHNRLYWYRQTLGQGPEFLTYFQNEAQLEKSRLLSDRFSAERPKGSFSTLEIQRTEQGDSAMYLCASSSLAGEQFFGPGTRLTVL.

This rearrangement joins TRBV5-4 to TRBJ2-7, with TRBD2 as a possible D gene (5 bases). Germline V gene lookup returns CDR1 SGHNT and CDR2 YYREEE (reference sequence). The V and J ends lost 2 bases and 2 bases respectively, with 11 bases between them. The CDR3 contains 14 residues. In nucleotides, the CDR3 is TGTGCCAGCAGCTTCGGAGGAATTGCCTACGAGCAGTACTTC. It yields the protein CASSFGGIAYEQYF.

The CDR3 DNA sequence: TGTGCCAGCAGCTTGGATGGCGGCCTATACAATGAGCAGTTCTTC. Translated: CASSLDGGLYNEQFF. The rearrangement joins TRBV5-4 to TRBJ2-1; D is unresolved. Germline assignment: CDR1 SGHNT and CDR2 YYREEE (reference sequence). Between the trimmed V and J ends, which lost 0 bases and 4 bases, there was a span of 11 bases. The CDR3 sequence is 15 residues long.

This clone has ten or more counts. This chain uses TRBV7-2 with TRBJ1-5, with D possibly being TRBD1 (5 bases). V shed 0 bases and J shed 7 bases, with 13 bases lying between them. Germline V gene sequence: CDR1 SGHTA, CDR2 FQGNSA. The CDR3 extends over 15 amino acids. The DNA of the CDR3 is TGTGCCAGCAGCTTAGCGCTGCAGGGACGACAGCCCCAGCATTTT. Translated: CASSLALQGRQPQHF.